This TCR beta chain was captured in a study of blood T cell repertoires in COVID-19. Profiled with immunoSEQ multiplex PCR; TCRdb holds only in-frame clones, not every one. Found here are about 120,000 clones, 87% of them singletons; the top ten hold about 2%. Trimming left V 0 bases short and J 4 bases short, with 12 bases between. Germline-derived CDR1 and CDR2 are MNHEY and SVGEGT. This CDR3 is 15 amino acids long. The chain employs TRBV6-2 or TRBV6-3 and TRBJ1-1; maybe TRBD1 (6 bases). This receptor was identified in a woman between 50 and 59 years old with acute or convalescent COVID-19. The specimen sequenced was peripheral blood. Here the CDR3 DNA reads TGTGCCAGCAGTTACTCGACCAGGGGTGTCACTGAAGCTTTCTTT. It encodes CASSYSTRGVTEAFF.